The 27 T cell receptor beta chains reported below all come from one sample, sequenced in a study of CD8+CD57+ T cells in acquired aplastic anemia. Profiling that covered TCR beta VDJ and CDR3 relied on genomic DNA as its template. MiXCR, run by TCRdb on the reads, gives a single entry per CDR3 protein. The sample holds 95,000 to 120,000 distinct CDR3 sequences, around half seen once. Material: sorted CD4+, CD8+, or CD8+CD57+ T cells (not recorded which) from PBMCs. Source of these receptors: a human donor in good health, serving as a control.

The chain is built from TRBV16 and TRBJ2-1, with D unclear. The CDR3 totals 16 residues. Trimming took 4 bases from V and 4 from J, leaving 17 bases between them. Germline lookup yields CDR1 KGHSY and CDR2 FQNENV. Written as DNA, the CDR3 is TGTGCCAGCAGCCCCCCTAAGCTGGATCCTTACAATGAGCAGTTCTTC. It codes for CASSPPKLDPYNEQFF.

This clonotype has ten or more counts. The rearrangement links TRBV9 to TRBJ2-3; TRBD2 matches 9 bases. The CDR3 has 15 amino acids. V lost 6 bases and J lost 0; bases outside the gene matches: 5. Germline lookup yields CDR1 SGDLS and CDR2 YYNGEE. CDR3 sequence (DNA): TGTGCCAGCAACTTAGCGGGGGCGAGCACAGATACGCAGTATTTT. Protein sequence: CASNLAGASTDTQYF.

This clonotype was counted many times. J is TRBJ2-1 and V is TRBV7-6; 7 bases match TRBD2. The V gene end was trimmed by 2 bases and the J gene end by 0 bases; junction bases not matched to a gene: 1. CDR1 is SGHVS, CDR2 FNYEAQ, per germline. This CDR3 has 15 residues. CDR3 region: CASSLLADSYNEQFF. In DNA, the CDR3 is TGTGCCAGCAGCTTACTAGCGGACTCCTACAATGAGCAGTTCTTC.

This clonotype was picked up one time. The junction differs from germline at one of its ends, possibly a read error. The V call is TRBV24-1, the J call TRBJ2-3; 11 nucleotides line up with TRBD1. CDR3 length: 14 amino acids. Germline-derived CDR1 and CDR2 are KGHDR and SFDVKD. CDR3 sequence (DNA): TGTGCCACCGGGGACAGGGGGGGAACAGATACGCAGTGTTTT. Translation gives CATGDRGGTDTQCF.

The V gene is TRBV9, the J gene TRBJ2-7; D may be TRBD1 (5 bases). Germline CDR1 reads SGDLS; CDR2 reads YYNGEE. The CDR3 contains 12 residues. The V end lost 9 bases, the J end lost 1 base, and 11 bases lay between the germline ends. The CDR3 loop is CANPQDSYEQYV. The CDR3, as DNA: TGTGCCAACCCACAGGATTCCTACGAGCAGTACGTC.

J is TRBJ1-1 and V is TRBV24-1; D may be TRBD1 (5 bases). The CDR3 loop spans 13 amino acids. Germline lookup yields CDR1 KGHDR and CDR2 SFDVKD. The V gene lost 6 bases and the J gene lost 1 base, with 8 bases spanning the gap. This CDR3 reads CATSPTGNTEAFF. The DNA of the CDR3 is TGTGCCACCAGTCCAACAGGGAACACTGAAGCTTTCTTT.

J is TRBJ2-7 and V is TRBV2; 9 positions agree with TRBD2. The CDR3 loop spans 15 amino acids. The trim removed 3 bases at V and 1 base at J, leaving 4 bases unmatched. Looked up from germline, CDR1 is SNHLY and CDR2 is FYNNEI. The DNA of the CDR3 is TGTGCCAGCAGTGATTCCCTAGCGGGGTCCTACGAGCAGTACTTC. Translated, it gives CASSDSLAGSYEQYF.

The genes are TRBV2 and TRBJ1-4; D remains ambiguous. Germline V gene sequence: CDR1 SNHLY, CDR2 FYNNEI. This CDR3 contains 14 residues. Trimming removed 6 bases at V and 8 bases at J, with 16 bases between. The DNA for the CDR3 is TGTGCCAGCAGAGCTCAGGACTTCGGGGAAAAACTGTTTTTT. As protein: CASRAQDFGEKLFF.

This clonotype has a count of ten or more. CDR3 bases: TGTGCCAGCAACTCGGGGGAGGCGAACTATGGCTACACCTTC. It codes for CASNSGEANYGYTF. The chain combines TRBV12-3 or TRBV12-4 with TRBJ1-2; possibly TRBD1 for D (5 bases). The CDR3 consists of 14 residues. Trimming shortened V by 7 bases and J by 2 bases, and 14 bases separated the two germline ends.

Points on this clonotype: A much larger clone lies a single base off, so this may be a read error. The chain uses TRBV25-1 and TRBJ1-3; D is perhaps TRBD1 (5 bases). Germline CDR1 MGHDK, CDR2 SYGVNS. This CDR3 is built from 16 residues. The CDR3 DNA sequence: TGTGCCAGCAGCCATAACTATCGGGGGATAGGAAGCACCATATATTTT. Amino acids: CASSHNYRGIGSTIYF.

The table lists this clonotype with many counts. The CDR3 loop reads CASSEPRDYGYTF. The DNA of the CDR3 is TGTGCCAGCAGTGAACCGAGGGACTATGGCTACACCTTC. The chain recombines TRBV6-1 with TRBJ1-2; unclear D gene. CDR1 and CDR2 from the germline V gene are MNHNS and SASEGT. The CDR3 spans 13 residues. V was clipped by 2 bases and J by 3 bases, with 7 bases between them.

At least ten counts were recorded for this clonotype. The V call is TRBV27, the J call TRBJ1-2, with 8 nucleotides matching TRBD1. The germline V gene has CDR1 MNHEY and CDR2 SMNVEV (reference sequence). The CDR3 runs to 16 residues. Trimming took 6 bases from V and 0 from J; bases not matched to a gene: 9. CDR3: CASSTHRTGPNYGYTF. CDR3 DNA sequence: TGTGCCAGCAGCACACACCGGACAGGGCCTAACTATGGCTACACCTTC.

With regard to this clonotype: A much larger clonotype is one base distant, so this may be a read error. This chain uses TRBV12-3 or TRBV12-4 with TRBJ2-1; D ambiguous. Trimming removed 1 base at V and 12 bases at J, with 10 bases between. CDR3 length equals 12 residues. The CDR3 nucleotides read TGTGCCAGCAGTTTAGTGTTCGATGGGCAGTTCTTC. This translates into CASSLVFDGQFF.

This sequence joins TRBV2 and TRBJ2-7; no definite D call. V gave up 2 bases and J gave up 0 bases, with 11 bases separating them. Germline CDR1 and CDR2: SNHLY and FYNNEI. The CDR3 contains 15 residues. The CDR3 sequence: CASSEFGDISYEQYF. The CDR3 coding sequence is TGTGCCAGCAGTGAATTTGGCGACATCTCCTACGAGCAGTACTTC.

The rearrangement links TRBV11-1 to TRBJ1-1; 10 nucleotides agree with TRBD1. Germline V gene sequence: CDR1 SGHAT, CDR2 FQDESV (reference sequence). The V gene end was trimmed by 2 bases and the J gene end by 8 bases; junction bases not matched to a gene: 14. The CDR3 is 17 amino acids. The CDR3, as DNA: TGTGCCAGCAGCTTACCCCGGGACAGGGGCGCGAACGGCGAAGCTTTCTTT. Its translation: CASSLPRDRGANGEAFF.

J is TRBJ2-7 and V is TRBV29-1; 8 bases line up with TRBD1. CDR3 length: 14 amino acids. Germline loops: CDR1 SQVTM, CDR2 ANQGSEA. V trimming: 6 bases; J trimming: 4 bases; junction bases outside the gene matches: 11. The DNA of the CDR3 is TGCAGCGTCGGTGGCGGACAGGGTCAATACGAGCAGTACTTC. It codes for CSVGGGQGQYEQYF.

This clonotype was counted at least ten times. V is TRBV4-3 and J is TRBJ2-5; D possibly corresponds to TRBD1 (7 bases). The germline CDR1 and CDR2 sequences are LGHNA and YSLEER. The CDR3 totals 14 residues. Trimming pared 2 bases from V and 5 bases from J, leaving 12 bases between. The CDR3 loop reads CASSQFQGGETQYF. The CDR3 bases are TGCGCCAGCAGCCAATTCCAGGGGGGCGAGACCCAGTACTTC.

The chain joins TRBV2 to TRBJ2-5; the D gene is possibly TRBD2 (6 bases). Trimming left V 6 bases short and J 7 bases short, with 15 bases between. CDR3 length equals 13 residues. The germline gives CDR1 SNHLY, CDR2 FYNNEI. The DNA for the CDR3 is TGTGCCAGCAGGACGGGACCGGAGGGGACCCAGTACTTC. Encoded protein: CASRTGPEGTQYF.

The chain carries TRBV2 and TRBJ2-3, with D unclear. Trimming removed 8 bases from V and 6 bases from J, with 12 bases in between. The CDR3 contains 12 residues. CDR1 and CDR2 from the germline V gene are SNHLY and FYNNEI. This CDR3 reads CASAPNGDTQYF. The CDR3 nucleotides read TGTGCCAGCGCCCCCAATGGCGATACGCAGTATTTT.

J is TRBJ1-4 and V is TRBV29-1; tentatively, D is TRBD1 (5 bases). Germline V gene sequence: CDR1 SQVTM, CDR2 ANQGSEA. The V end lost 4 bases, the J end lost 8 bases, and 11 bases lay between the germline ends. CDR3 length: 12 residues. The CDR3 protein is CSVGLGGEKLFF. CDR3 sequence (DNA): TGCAGCGTTGGCCTTGGGGGGGAAAAACTGTTTTTT.

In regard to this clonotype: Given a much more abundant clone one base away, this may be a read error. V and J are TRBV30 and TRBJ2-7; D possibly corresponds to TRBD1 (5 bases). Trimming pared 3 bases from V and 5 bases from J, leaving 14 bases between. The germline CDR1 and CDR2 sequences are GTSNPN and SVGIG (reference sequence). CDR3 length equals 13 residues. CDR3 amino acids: CAWSDAGSHEQYF. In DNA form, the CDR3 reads TGTGCCTGGAGCGATGCAGGGTCCCACGAGCAGTACTTC.

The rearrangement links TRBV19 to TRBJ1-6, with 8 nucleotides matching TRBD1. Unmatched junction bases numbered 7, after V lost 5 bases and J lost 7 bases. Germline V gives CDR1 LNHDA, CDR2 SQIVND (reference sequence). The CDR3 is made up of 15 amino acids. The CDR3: CASSAGQGGNSPLHF. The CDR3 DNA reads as TGTGCCAGTAGTGCCGGACAGGGTGGAAATTCACCCCTCCACTTT.

The CDR3 sequence is CASSGQGASPLHF. CDR3 coding DNA: TGTGCCAGCAGTGGACAGGGGGCTTCACCCCTCCACTTT. This chain joins TRBV2 and TRBJ1-6; TRBD1 aligns across 10 bases. The CDR3 has 13 residues. V lost 4 bases to trimming and J lost 9 bases; unmatched junction nucleotides: 0. Per germline, CDR1 SNHLY and CDR2 FYNNEI.

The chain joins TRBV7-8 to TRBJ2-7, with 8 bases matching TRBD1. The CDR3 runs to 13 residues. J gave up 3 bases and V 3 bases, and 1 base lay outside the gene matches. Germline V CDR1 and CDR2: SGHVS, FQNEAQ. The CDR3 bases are TGTGCCAGCAGCTTCACAGGGGGCTACGAGCAGTACTTC. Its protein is CASSFTGGYEQYF.

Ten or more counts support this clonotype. The CDR3, as DNA: TGTGCCTGGAGCGGGACAGGACTCCTTGAGCAGTACTTC. Translation: CAWSGTGLLEQYF. The chain combines TRBV30 with TRBJ2-7; 8 bases map to TRBD1. Germline CDR1 GTSNPN, CDR2 SVGIG (reference sequence). After removal of 3 bases from V and 7 bases from J, the junction contained 8 bases not matched to a gene. The length of the CDR3 is 13 residues.

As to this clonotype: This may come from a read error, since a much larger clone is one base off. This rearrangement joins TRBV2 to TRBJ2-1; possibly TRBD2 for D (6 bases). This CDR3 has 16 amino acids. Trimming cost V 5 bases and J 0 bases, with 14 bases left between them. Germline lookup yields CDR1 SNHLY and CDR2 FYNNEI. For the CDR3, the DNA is TGTGCCAGCAGTAGAGGCCGGGGGAGCTCCTACAATGAGCAGTTCTTC. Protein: CASSRGRGSSYNEQFF.

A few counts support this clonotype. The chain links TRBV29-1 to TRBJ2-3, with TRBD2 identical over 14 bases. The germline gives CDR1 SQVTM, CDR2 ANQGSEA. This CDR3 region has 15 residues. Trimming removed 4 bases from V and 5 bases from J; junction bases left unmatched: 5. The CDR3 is CSVGTSGGLGDTQYF. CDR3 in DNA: TGCAGCGTTGGGACTAGCGGGGGGTTGGGAGATACGCAGTATTTT.